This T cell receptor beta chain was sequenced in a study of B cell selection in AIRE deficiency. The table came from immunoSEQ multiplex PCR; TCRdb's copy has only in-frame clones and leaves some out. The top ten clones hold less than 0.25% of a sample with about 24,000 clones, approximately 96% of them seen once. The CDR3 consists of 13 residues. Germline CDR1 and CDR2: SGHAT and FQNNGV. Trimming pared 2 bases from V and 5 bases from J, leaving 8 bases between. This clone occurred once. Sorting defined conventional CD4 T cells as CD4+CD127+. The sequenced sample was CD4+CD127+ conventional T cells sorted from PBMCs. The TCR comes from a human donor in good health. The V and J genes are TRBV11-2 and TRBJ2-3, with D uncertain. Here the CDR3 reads CASSLMGIDTQYF. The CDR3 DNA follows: TGTGCCAGCAGCTTAATGGGAATAGATACGCAGTATTTT.